These 4 T cell receptor beta chains originate from one sample sequenced in a study of blood T cell repertoires in COVID-19. Method: immunoSEQ multiplex PCR; TCRdb's copy keeps in-frame clones and lacks some. The sample holds 210,000 or so clones; roughly 80% are singletons and the top ten take about 10%. Sequenced: peripheral blood. Receptors were obtained from a woman older than 75 with acute or convalescent COVID-19.

V and J are TRBV5-1 and TRBJ2-2, with a weak D call TRBD1 (5 bases). CDR3 length: 15 residues. V was shortened by 0 bases and J by 7 bases, with 13 bases between the two germline ends. Germline V gives CDR1 SGHRS, CDR2 YFSETQ. The CDR3 region is CASSLGGPQNGELFF. CDR3 nucleotides: TGCGCCAGCAGCTTGGGGGGCCCACAGAACGGGGAGCTGTTTTTT.

This clone was seen once. V usage is TRBV19 and J usage is TRBJ2-3; 7 positions match TRBD1. The CDR3 sequence is 15 residues long. Germline trimming cut 3 bases from V and 0 bases from J; bases unmatched to any gene: 3. Per the germline V gene, CDR1 is LNHDA and CDR2 is SQIVND (reference sequence). The CDR3 coding sequence is TGTGCCAGTAGTATGCGACAGGGTAGCACAGATACGCAGTATTTT. Translated: CASSMRQGSTDTQYF.

CDR3 in DNA: TGCGCCAGCAGCTCGACCGGGGGGGCAGAGACCCAGTACTTC. Amino acids: CASSSTGGAETQYF. This sequence joins TRBV5-1 and TRBJ2-5, with 8 bases lining up with TRBD2. Germline values: CDR1 SGHRS, CDR2 YFSETQ. Trimming removed 3 bases from V and 4 bases from J; junction bases left unmatched: 5. CDR3 length equals 14 residues.

This clone came up a few times. The CDR3: CASSPTGDGTEAFF. Written as DNA, the CDR3 is TGTGCCAGCAGTCCAACAGGGGACGGGACTGAAGCTTTCTTT. The chain has TRBV6-2 or TRBV6-3 and TRBJ1-1; TRBD1 matches at 7 bases. CDR1 and CDR2 from the germline V gene are MNHEY and SVGEGT. The CDR3 sequence is 14 residues long. V lost 5 bases, J lost 5 bases, and 8 bases stayed unmatched.